These T cell receptor beta chains were read from a single sample in a study of shared clonotypes between healthy human individuals. Libraries were prepared by immunoSEQ multiplex PCR; TCRdb keeps only in-frame clonotypes and omits some of them. This table holds fewer than 1.4 million clones, roughly 74% found once. Sequenced input: memory CD4+ T cells from PBMCs. Receptor source: a man aged 18 to 30 in good health. Some clones in this sample may be carry-over from other donors' samples. Both conserved end residues are part of each CDR3. The D gene is left open where the match is weak.

D	V	J	CDR3
TRBD2	TRBV7-2	TRBJ2-7	CASSLGLAGVYEQYF
-	TRBV1	TRBJ1-1	CTSSQPGLWNTEAFF
TRBD2	TRBV6-5	TRBJ2-7	CASSSSGRAFEQYF
TRBD1	TRBV19	TRBJ1-5	CASSTFWDRSNQPQHF
-	TRBV4-2	TRBJ1-3	CASSQAVGSGNTIYF
-	TRBV2	TRBJ2-1	CASSARSPYNEQFF
-	TRBV6-6	TRBJ2-7	CASSYARVAKAYEQYF
-	TRBV6-1	TRBJ1-4	CASSATRGALEKLFF
TRBD2	TRBV5-1	TRBJ2-2	CASSGQAGGRTGELFF
-	TRBV7-9	TRBJ2-5	CASSFGRTEETQYF
-	TRBV10-3	TRBJ2-5	CAISDRDSYQETQYF
-	TRBV5-4	TRBJ2-2	CASSFTALAAGELFF
-	TRBV10-3	TRBJ2-7	CAISEGPGGTYEQYF
-	TRBV4-3	TRBJ1-4	CASSRGGAFDEKLFF
-	TRBV14	TRBJ2-3	CASSPGIWINTDTQYF
-	TRBV20-1	TRBJ2-7	CSAAGAYEQYF
TRBD1	TRBV5-1	TRBJ1-4	CASSRTGEEEKLFF
-	TRBV18	TRBJ2-5	CASSPGGIQQETQYF
-	TRBV11-2	TRBJ2-7	CASSEPLGRLGNEQYF
-	TRBV2	TRBJ2-2	CATSSNTGELFF
-	TRBV6-4	TRBJ2-7	CASSDKGRSSYEQYF
-	TRBV4-1	TRBJ2-1	CASSQELGRSYNEQFF
-	TRBV7-3	TRBJ2-6	CASSPGRGSGANVLTF
-	TRBV28	TRBJ1-5	CASSSPGSNQPQHF
-	TRBV7-9	TRBJ1-3	CATKPAGNTIYF
-	TRBV2	TRBJ2-6	CASSRTLGANVLTF
-	TRBV9	TRBJ2-6	CASSHAGAGANVLTF
-	TRBV30	TRBJ2-4	CAWSVGGGKNIQYF
-	TRBV2	TRBJ1-1	CASASMNTEAFF
TRBD1	TRBV5-1	TRBJ2-7	CASSLTGAQGEQYF
-	TRBV7-9	TRBJ1-6	CASSLSDSYNSPLHF
-	TRBV6-5	TRBJ2-7	CASRGNSYEQYF
-	TRBV5-1	TRBJ2-3	CASSLVMGRATDTQYF
TRBD2	TRBV7-2	TRBJ2-1	CASSFLGLAFSSEQFF
-	TRBV28	TRBJ1-3	CASQATAAGNTIYF
-	TRBV7-9	TRBJ1-2	CASSLVWGRANYGYTF
TRBD1	TRBV6-1	TRBJ1-2	CASSEDRFYGYTF
-	TRBV19	TRBJ1-2	CASSSLDWNYGYTF
-	TRBV2	TRBJ2-1	CASTGPPGYNEQFF
-	TRBV29-1	TRBJ2-3	CSVASTDTQYF
-	TRBV7-9	TRBJ2-5	CASSLWVRGDSQETQYF
-	TRBV5-6	TRBJ2-7	CASSFNRGAHEQYF
TRBD1	TRBV7-9	TRBJ1-5	CASSLEPGGSNQPQHF
-	TRBV2	TRBJ1-1	CASTLGRQMNTEAFF
TRBD1	TRBV5-1	TRBJ2-7	CASSQYGTGGYEQYF
-	TRBV4-2	TRBJ1-1	CASSQDMVRGNTEAFF